Sequencing of this TCR beta chain was carried out in a study of T cells in localized non-small cell lung cancer. Per germline, CDR1 SGHTA and CDR2 FQGNSA. Trimming at V came to 5 bases and at J to 0 bases, leaving 7 bases not matched to a gene. The CDR3 extends over 16 amino acids. The study, taken as a whole, reports: Uninvolved adjacent lung, not tumor, had the highest T cell clonality. Sequencing was restricted to one tumor region; therefore, heterogeneity remains possible. In adjacent lung, a median roughly 53 of the top 100 tumor clones were found.

Generated by immunoSEQ multiplex PCR, the TCRdb table keeps only in-frame clones and is missing some. Of approximately 47,000 clones listed, 85% to 90% are singletons. This clone appeared once. Its cognate antigen is unknown. J is TRBJ2-3 and V is TRBV7-2; 8 bases match TRBD2. Sample: PBMCs, taken before any cancer treatment. This receptor was identified in a man between 35 and 75 years old with stage II lung adenocarcinoma. CDR3 sequence reads: CASSRSGGHSTDTQYF. CDR3 nucleotides: TGTGCCAGCAGCCGCTCGGGAGGGCATAGCACAGATACGCAGTATTTT.